This T cell receptor (beta chain) was recovered during a study of blood T cell repertoires in COVID-19. Study background: Sources were T cells, B-cell-depleted T cells, or PBMCs; the material itself was cDNA or gDNA.

Germline CDR1 and CDR2: MNHEY and SVGAGI. After removal of 6 bases from V and 4 bases from J, the junction contained 12 bases not matched to a gene. This CDR3 spans 15 amino acids. Produced via immunoSEQ multiplex PCR; TCRdb's table is partial and in-frame only. This sample has approximately 60,000 clones, with more than 70% found just once. What was sequenced was peripheral blood. V and J are TRBV6-5 and TRBJ2-7; 7 nucleotides align to TRBD2. This TCR derives from a man in his 60s with active or convalescent COVID-19. CDR3 region: CASRSPGGSPYEQYF. The CDR3 DNA reads TGTGCCAGCAGATCCCCCGGGGGGAGTCCTTACGAGCAGTACTTC.